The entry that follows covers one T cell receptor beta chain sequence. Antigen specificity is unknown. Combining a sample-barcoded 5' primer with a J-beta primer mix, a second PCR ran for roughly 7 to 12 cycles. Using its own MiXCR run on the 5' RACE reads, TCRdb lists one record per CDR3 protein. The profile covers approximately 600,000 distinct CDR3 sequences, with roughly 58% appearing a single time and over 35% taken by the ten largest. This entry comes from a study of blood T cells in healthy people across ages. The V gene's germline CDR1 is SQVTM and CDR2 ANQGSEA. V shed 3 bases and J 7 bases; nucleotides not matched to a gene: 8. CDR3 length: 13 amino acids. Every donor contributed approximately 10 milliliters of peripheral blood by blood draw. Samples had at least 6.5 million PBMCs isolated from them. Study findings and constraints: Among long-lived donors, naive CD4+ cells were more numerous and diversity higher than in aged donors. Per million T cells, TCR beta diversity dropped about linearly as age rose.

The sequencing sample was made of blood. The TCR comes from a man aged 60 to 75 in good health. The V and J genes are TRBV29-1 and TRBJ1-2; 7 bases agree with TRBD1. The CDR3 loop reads CSVDLNRGSGYTF. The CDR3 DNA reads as TGCAGCGTTGATCTGAACAGGGGCTCTGGCTACACCTTC. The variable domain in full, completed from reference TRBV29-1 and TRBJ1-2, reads SAVISQKPSRDICQRGTSLTIQCQVDSQVTMMFWYRQQPGQSLTLIATANQGSEATYESGFVIDKFPISRPNLTFSTLTVSNMSPEDSSIYLCSVDLNRGSGYTFGSGTRLTVV.